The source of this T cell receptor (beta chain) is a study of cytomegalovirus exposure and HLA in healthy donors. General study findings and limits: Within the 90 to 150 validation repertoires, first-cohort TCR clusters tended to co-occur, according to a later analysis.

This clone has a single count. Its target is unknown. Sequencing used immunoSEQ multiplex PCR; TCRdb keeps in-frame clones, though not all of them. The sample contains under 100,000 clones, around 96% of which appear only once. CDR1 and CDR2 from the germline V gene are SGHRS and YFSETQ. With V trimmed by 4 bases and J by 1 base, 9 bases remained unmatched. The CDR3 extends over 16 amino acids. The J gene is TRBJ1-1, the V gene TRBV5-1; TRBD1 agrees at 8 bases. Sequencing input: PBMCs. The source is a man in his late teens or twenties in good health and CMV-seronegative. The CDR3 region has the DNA TGCGCCAGCAGCACCACCGACAGGGGTTGGAACACTGAAGCTTTCTTT. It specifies CASSTTDRGWNTEAFF.